The entry below describes one T cell receptor (beta chain). Its matching antigen is unknown. This sample was included in a study of OX40 agonist ivuxolimab in advanced cancers. The overall study: With a range of roughly 20 to 79, age averaged 60 years, and more than 75% were male. Regarding the study as a whole: Several nonresponders also turned out to have low normalized T-cell clonal expansion.

Germline V gene sequence: CDR1 SGHRS, CDR2 YFSETQ. The CDR3 spans 14 residues. Between the trimmed V and J ends, which lost 1 base and 2 bases, there was a span of 9 bases. Libraries were prepared by immunoSEQ multiplex PCR; TCRdb keeps only in-frame clonotypes and omits some of them. The sample records 59,000 or so clones, approximately 80% being singletons. Here the sequenced sample was CD4+ or CD8+ T cells sorted from blood, taken in a trial of the OX40 agonist ivuxolimab. This chain uses TRBV5-1 with TRBJ1-1, with D uncertain. The receptor's source is an adult with an advanced solid tumor such as melanoma, head and neck, liver or kidney cancer. DNA for the CDR3: TGCGCCAGCAGCTTGTTACAGATTAACACTGAAGCTTTCTTT. Its protein is CASSLLQINTEAFF.